This T cell receptor (beta chain) was observed in a study of cytomegalovirus exposure and HLA in healthy donors. Data came from immunoSEQ multiplex PCR; TCRdb stores just in-frame clones and leaves some out. The table lists 50,000 to 80,000 clones, 95% of them singletons. V lost 4 bases to trimming and J lost 4 bases; unmatched junction nucleotides: 2. Germline V gene lookup returns CDR1 MRHNA and CDR2 SNTAGT. This CDR3 is 15 amino acids long. Sequencing was done on a sample of PBMCs. The clonotype originates from a woman between 18 and 29 years old in good health and CMV-seropositive. V and J are TRBV6-4 and TRBJ2-3; TRBD2 matches 13 bases. CDR3 nucleotides: TGTGCCAGCAGTGCGGGGACTAGCGGGGCAGATACGCAGTATTTT. Residues: CASSAGTSGADTQYF.